This TCR beta chain was recorded in a study of cytomegalovirus exposure and HLA in healthy donors. The PCR was carried out with 60 Vbeta primers and 13 Jbeta primers. TCRdb's table, derived via immunoSEQ multiplex PCR, lists solely in-frame clones and lacks some. This sample carries roughly 130,000 clones, approximately 80% of them seen once, and the ten largest clones take 2.5% to 3%. Study findings and constraints: After further analysis at a later stage, 16,951 TCR beta sequences were associated with HLA alleles at 0.05 false discovery rate. Most TCRs appeared rarely, but some public TCRs recurred in many donors. A later analysis linked a missense variant in DCLRE1C to the trimming of TCR beta V and J genes.

With respect to this clone: What it binds is not known.

There are 15 residues in the CDR3. The junction had 11 bases not matched to a gene; V was cut back by 6 bases and J by 7 bases. Germline CDR1 reads MNHEY; CDR2 reads SVGAGI. The V call is TRBV6-5, the J call TRBJ2-1, with 8 bases lining up with TRBD2. Specimen: PBMCs. The sequence was collected from a woman aged 18-29 years in good health and CMV-seropositive. The CDR3 reads CASSGGRGAWNEQFF. In nucleotides, the CDR3 is TGTGCCAGCAGCGGGGGGCGGGGGGCCTGGAATGAGCAGTTCTTC.